Below, 31 T cell receptor beta chains from the same sample are listed, as sequenced in a study of shared clonotypes between healthy human individuals. TCRdb's table, derived via immunoSEQ multiplex PCR, lists solely in-frame clones and lacks some. Here the sample spans 1.6 million or so clones, approximately 97% being singletons. Sequencing used naive CD4+ T cells sorted from blood. Subset given: CD45RA+ positively selected. Receptor source: a man aged 30 to 45 in good health.

The sample holds one count of this clone. This rearrangement joins TRBV5-4 to TRBJ1-1; the D is unclear. Trimming removed 0 bases from V and 8 bases from J, with 8 bases in between. This CDR3 has 12 amino acids. Germline-derived CDR1 and CDR2 are SGHNT and YYREEE (reference sequence). CDR3 nucleotide sequence: TGTGCCAGCAGCTTGGCCGGGCAAGAAGCTTTCTTT. Translating it yields CASSLAGQEAFF.

J is TRBJ2-3 and V is TRBV7-2; D unresolved. There are 13 residues in the CDR3. Germline lookup yields CDR1 SGHTA and CDR2 FQGNSA. V lost 5 bases to trimming and J lost 15 bases, with 21 bases between them. The CDR3 DNA reads TGTGCCAGCAGCGGCCGACACCTCGTGAGGCCTTATTTT. This codes for CASSGRHLVRPYF.

CDR3 residues: CASSVVWGTEAFF. DNA of the CDR3: TGTGCCAGCAGCGTAGTGTGGGGCACTGAAGCTTTCTTT. The chain combines TRBV9 with TRBJ1-1; unclear D gene. The CDR3 runs 13 residues. Trimming stripped 0 bases from V and 4 bases from J, with 7 bases between. CDR1 is SGDLS and CDR2 is YYNGEE in the germline V gene.

CDR3 nucleotides: TGTGCCAGCAGTTTAGCAGCGGGGGTCACAGATACGCAGTATTTT. As protein: CASSLAAGVTDTQYF. The V gene is TRBV27, the J gene TRBJ2-3; 8 bases line up with TRBD2. From germline, CDR1 is MNHEY and CDR2 SMNVEV (reference sequence). The CDR3 sequence is 15 residues long. Losses at the gene ends were 2 bases for V and 2 bases for J; bases not matched to a gene: 3.

The genes are TRBV5-1 and TRBJ2-2, with D perhaps matching TRBD1 (6 bases). This CDR3 region has 14 residues. V was cut by 4 bases and J by 5 bases, with 12 bases left in between. Germline CDR1 reads SGHRS; CDR2 reads YFSETQ. This CDR3 is CASSVATGTGELFF. The CDR3 region has the DNA TGCGCCAGCAGCGTCGCTACAGGGACCGGGGAGCTGTTTTTT.

The V and J genes are TRBV6-1 and TRBJ1-5, with 7 bases lining up with TRBD1. The V gene's germline CDR1 is MNHNS and CDR2 SASEGT. V lost 3 bases to trimming and J lost 6 bases; unmatched junction nucleotides: 8. CDR3 size: 15 residues. The chain's CDR3 is CASSDLTGLSQPQHF. CDR3 nucleotides: TGTGCCAGCAGTGATCTGACAGGGCTGAGTCAGCCCCAGCATTTT.

This clone was observed a single time. The sample contains more than one DNA sequence encoding this CDR3. The rearrangement uses TRBV28 and TRBJ2-7; 8 bases are shared with TRBD1. The germline V gene has CDR1 MDHEN and CDR2 SYDVKM. The CDR3 runs to 14 residues. V was pared by 4 bases and J by 2 bases, with 4 bases of the junction left unmatched. CDR3: CASSSPGGPYEQYF. CDR3 nucleotide sequence: TGTGCCAGCAGTTCCCCAGGGGGCCCCTACGAGCAGTACTTC.

This sequence joins TRBV9 and TRBJ2-1; the match to TRBD2 covers 9 bases. Germline V CDR1 and CDR2: SGDLS, YYNGEE. V shed 2 bases, J shed 4 bases, and the junction held 31 bases outside the gene matches. CDR3 length equals 24 residues. The CDR3 protein is CASSVSLGTSWAPNLPRTYNEQFF. DNA for the CDR3: TGTGCCAGCAGCGTTTCCTTAGGGACTAGCTGGGCCCCGAATCTTCCAAGGACATACAATGAGCAGTTCTTC.

Here the CDR3 DNA reads TGTGCCAGCTCACCTGGGGTTTCTTCTAACTATGGCTACACCTTC. Amino acid sequence: CASSPGVSSNYGYTF. The chain couples TRBV18 to TRBJ1-2; no clear D gene. Germline assignment: CDR1 KGHSH and CDR2 LQKENI. The ends were cut back, 3 bases at V and 0 bases at J, with 11 bases in the middle. The CDR3 has 15 amino acids. The entire variable domain, with the rest obtained from reference TRBV18 and TRBJ1-2, is as follows: NAGVMQNPRHLVRRRGQEARLRCSPMKGHSHVYWYRQLPEEGLKFMVYLQKENIIDESGMPKERFSAEFPKEGPSILRIQQVVRGDSAAYFCASSPGVSSNYGYTFGSGTRLTVV.

The CDR3 spells CASTNTGAYEQYF. In nucleotides, the CDR3 is TGTGCCAGCACCAATACAGGGGCCTACGAGCAGTACTTC. The rearrangement uses TRBV11-2 and TRBJ2-7; 7 bases map to TRBD1. This CDR3 region has 13 residues. The V segment lost 7 bases and the J segment 2 bases; nucleotides outside the gene matches: 5. CDR1 and CDR2 (germline): SGHAT, FQNNGV. Combining the CDR3 with reference TRBV11-2 and TRBJ2-7 gives the whole variable domain EAGVAQSPRYKIIEKRQSVAFWCNPISGHATLYWYQQILGQGPKLLIQFQNNGVVDDSQLPKDRFSAERLKGVDSTLKIQPAKLEDSAVYLCASTNTGAYEQYFGPGTRLTVT.

This clone was recorded once. The chain joins TRBV2 to TRBJ2-3, with unresolved D. CDR1 is SNHLY, CDR2 FYNNEI, per germline. The germline V and J ends were trimmed by 4 bases and 6 bases, with 8 bases remaining between them. CDR3 size: 12 residues. CDR3 in DNA: TGTGCCAGCAGTGGGAGCTGGGATACGCAGTATTTT. This gives the protein CASSGSWDTQYF.

The table lists this clone with a count of one. The rearrangement joins TRBV10-3 to TRBJ2-1; weak D call: TRBD1 (7 bases). V lost 4 bases, J lost 0 bases, and 19 bases lay in between. The CDR3 is made up of 18 amino acids. Germline V gene lookup returns CDR1 ENHRY and CDR2 SYGVKD. In DNA, the CDR3 is TGTGCCATCAGTGGCAGGGGGTCGGGGGAAAGCTCCTACAATGAGCAGTTCTTC. As protein: CAISGRGSGESSYNEQFF.

The chain's CDR3 is CASSVATGESYNEQFF. In nucleotides, the CDR3 is TGTGCCAGCAGCGTAGCAACAGGGGAGTCCTACAATGAGCAGTTCTTC. This rearrangement joins TRBV9 to TRBJ2-1; TRBD1 aligns across 7 bases. Germline V gives CDR1 SGDLS, CDR2 YYNGEE. V was pared by 0 bases and J by 1 base, with 4 bases of the junction left unmatched. CDR3 size: 16 residues.

The chain uses TRBV6-6 and TRBJ2-7; D call uncertain. This CDR3 is 13 amino acids long. V lost 5 bases, J lost 5 bases, and 13 bases lay in between. Germline V gene data show CDR1 as MNHNY and CDR2 as SVGAGI (reference sequence). CDR3 nucleotide sequence: TGTGCCAGCAGTCCCGATTGGATTGACGAGCAGTACTTC. Protein: CASSPDWIDEQYF.

This chain links TRBV10-2 with TRBJ2-1, with a weak D call TRBD2 (7 bases). Trimming removed 11 bases from V and 7 bases from J, with 21 bases in between. The length of the CDR3 is 14 residues. Germline V lookup: CDR1 WSHSY, CDR2 SAAADI. In DNA form, the CDR3 reads TGCGCCGGCCAAGGGGGGGGCTCTAGGAATGAGCAGTTCTTC. Translated, it gives CAGQGGGSRNEQFF.

The CDR3 DNA reads as TGTGCCAGCAGCTTATCTGGCGTCACCTACGAGCAGTACTTC. Translated, it gives CASSLSGVTYEQYF. The chain has TRBV5-8 and TRBJ2-7; D is unresolved. The CDR3 is 14 amino acids. Per germline, CDR1 SGHTS and CDR2 YDEGEE. The V end was cut by 2 bases, the J end by 2 bases, with 11 bases between.

The CDR3 sequence is CASSQLAGVSNEQFF. CDR3 DNA: TGTGCCAGCAGCCAACTAGCGGGAGTGAGCAATGAGCAGTTCTTC. This chain joins TRBV7-2 and TRBJ2-1; 11 nucleotides match TRBD2. The CDR3 has 15 residues. CDR1 is SGHTA, CDR2 FQGNSA, per germline. J lost 6 bases, V lost 5 bases, and 6 bases had no gene match.

The DNA of the CDR3 is TGTGCCAGCTCACTCTCACAGACCTACGAGCAGTACTTC. Amino acids: CASSLSQTYEQYF. The chain joins TRBV18 to TRBJ2-7; D gene uncertain. CDR1 is KGHSH, CDR2 LQKENI, per germline. The CDR3 totals 13 residues. Deletions cut 4 bases from V and 2 bases from J, with 9 bases between. The complete variable domain, with remaining parts taken from reference TRBV18 and TRBJ2-7, reads NAGVMQNPRHLVRRRGQEARLRCSPMKGHSHVYWYRQLPEEGLKFMVYLQKENIIDESGMPKERFSAEFPKEGPSILRIQQVVRGDSAAYFCASSLSQTYEQYFGPGTRLTVT.

This rearrangement joins TRBV30 to TRBJ1-5; D remains unclear. CDR3 length equals 13 residues. V was pared by 3 bases and J by 3 bases, with 9 bases between. Germline values: CDR1 GTSNPN, CDR2 SVGIG (reference sequence). CDR3 residues: CAWRAGYNQPQHF. CDR3 nucleotides: TGTGCCTGGAGAGCAGGCTACAATCAGCCCCAGCATTTT.

J is TRBJ2-3 and V is TRBV6-5; tentative D call: TRBD1 (6 bases). The V end lost 2 bases, the J end lost 1 base, and 13 bases lay between the germline ends. The CDR3 is made up of 16 amino acids. The V gene's germline CDR1 is MNHEY and CDR2 SVGAGI. This chain's CDR3 is CASSYGETGRTDTQYF. The CDR3 nucleotides are TGTGCCAGCAGTTACGGAGAGACAGGACGCACAGATACGCAGTATTTT.

This clone has only one observation. The CDR3 loop reads CASSDPEGGRGGYTF. The CDR3 region has the DNA TGTGCCAGCAGTGACCCCGAGGGAGGCAGGGGCGGCTACACCTTC. The J gene is TRBJ1-2, the V gene TRBV7-9; a weak D match, TRBD1 (6 bases). This CDR3 has 15 residues. CDR1 is SEHNR and CDR2 is FQNEAQ in the germline V gene (reference sequence). V lost 6 bases and J lost 8, with 22 bases in between.

V gene TRBV5-6 combines with J gene TRBJ1-1, with 7 positions matching TRBD1. Germline lookup yields CDR1 SGHDT and CDR2 YYEEEE. The CDR3 loop spans 16 amino acids. With 6 bases clipped from V and 4 bases from J, the junction kept 15 bases outside the gene matches. The CDR3 DNA reads as TGTGCCAGCACCGAATCGCTGCACAGGGGTGTCACTGAAGCTTTCTTT. This encodes CASTESLHRGVTEAFF.

The chain joins TRBV6-1 to TRBJ2-5; weak D call: TRBD1 (6 bases). There are 11 residues in the CDR3. Per germline, CDR1 MNHNS and CDR2 SASEGT. Trimming took 3 bases from V and 7 from J, leaving 6 bases between them. CDR3 region: CASSETGTQYF. CDR3 nucleotide sequence: TGTGCCAGCAGTGAGACAGGGACCCAGTACTTC.

The chain uses TRBV25-1 and TRBJ1-1; 7 nucleotides match TRBD1. The CDR3 contains 14 residues. The germline gives CDR1 MGHDK, CDR2 SYGVNS. Trimming at V came to 5 bases and at J to 2 bases, leaving 5 bases not matched to a gene. CDR3 DNA: TGTGCCAGCAGTCTGGGACAGCCAAACACTGAAGCTTTCTTT. This gives the protein CASSLGQPNTEAFF.

The chain recombines TRBV5-6 with TRBJ2-6; unclear D gene. Germline V CDR1 and CDR2: SGHDT, YYEEEE. V was shortened by 4 bases and J by 0 bases, with 17 bases between the two germline ends. The length of the CDR3 is 18 residues. The CDR3: CASSGPPALHSGANVLTF. In nucleotides, the CDR3 is TGTGCCAGCAGCGGTCCCCCGGCCCTTCACTCTGGGGCCAACGTCCTGACTTTC.

The chain has TRBV11-2 and TRBJ2-3; a possible D gene is TRBD1 (6 bases). Germline loops: CDR1 SGHAT, CDR2 FQNNGV. This CDR3 has 16 amino acids. Trimming removed 0 bases from V and 2 bases from J, with 12 bases in between. CDR3 DNA sequence: TGTGCCAGCAGCTTAGATCAGGGGATTGTCACAGATACGCAGTATTTT. Translated: CASSLDQGIVTDTQYF.

This clone showed up just once. The chain links TRBV2 to TRBJ1-1, with D unclear. CDR1 SNHLY and CDR2 FYNNEI come from the germline V gene. The ends were cut back, 4 bases at V and 6 bases at J, with 15 bases in the middle. The CDR3 extends over 14 amino acids. The CDR3 nucleotides are TGTGCCAGCAGTGGGTATCGGGAAGCGGCTGAAGCTTTCTTT. As protein: CASSGYREAAEAFF.

The CDR3 DNA reads TGTGCCAGCTCACCCGACCCGGGACACATGAACACTGAAGCTTTCTTT. It specifies CASSPDPGHMNTEAFF. This rearrangement joins TRBV18 to TRBJ1-1; possibly TRBD1 for D (6 bases). CDR3 length equals 16 residues. Trimming removed 3 bases from V and 0 bases from J, with 14 bases in between. In germline, CDR1 is KGHSH, CDR2 LQKENI.

The chain has TRBV5-1 and TRBJ1-2; TRBD1 agrees at 7 bases. V dropped 4 bases and J dropped 3; count of bases not matched to a gene: 9. This CDR3 spans 15 amino acids. CDR1 SGHRS and CDR2 YFSETQ come from the germline V gene. CDR3 residues: CASSKRDSRDYGYTF. The CDR3 bases are TGCGCCAGCAGCAAAAGGGACAGCCGGGACTATGGCTACACCTTC.

The chain carries TRBV29-1 and TRBJ1-1; D remains ambiguous. Germline CDR1 SQVTM, CDR2 ANQGSEA. Trimming stripped 4 bases from V and 7 bases from J, with 7 bases between. This CDR3 has 10 residues. This CDR3 is CSVAGSEAFF. In DNA form, the CDR3 reads TGCAGCGTTGCAGGCAGTGAAGCTTTCTTT.

This clone was counted a single time. This chain uses TRBV5-6 with TRBJ2-7; 7 nucleotides match TRBD2. The CDR3 totals 15 residues. Unmatched junction bases numbered 5, after V lost 0 bases and J lost 2 bases. Per the germline V gene, CDR1 is SGHDT and CDR2 is YYEEEE. CDR3 in DNA: TGTGCCAGCAGCTTGGTGGGAGGGGTAGCCTACGAGCAGTACTTC. It specifies CASSLVGGVAYEQYF. Full variable domain (outside the CDR3, taken from reference TRBV5-6 and TRBJ2-7): DAGVTQSPTHLIKTRGQQVTLRCSPKSGHDTVSWYQQALGQGPQFIFQYYEEEERQRGNFPDRFSGHQFPNYSSELNVNALLLGDSALYLCASSLVGGVAYEQYFGPGTRLTVT.